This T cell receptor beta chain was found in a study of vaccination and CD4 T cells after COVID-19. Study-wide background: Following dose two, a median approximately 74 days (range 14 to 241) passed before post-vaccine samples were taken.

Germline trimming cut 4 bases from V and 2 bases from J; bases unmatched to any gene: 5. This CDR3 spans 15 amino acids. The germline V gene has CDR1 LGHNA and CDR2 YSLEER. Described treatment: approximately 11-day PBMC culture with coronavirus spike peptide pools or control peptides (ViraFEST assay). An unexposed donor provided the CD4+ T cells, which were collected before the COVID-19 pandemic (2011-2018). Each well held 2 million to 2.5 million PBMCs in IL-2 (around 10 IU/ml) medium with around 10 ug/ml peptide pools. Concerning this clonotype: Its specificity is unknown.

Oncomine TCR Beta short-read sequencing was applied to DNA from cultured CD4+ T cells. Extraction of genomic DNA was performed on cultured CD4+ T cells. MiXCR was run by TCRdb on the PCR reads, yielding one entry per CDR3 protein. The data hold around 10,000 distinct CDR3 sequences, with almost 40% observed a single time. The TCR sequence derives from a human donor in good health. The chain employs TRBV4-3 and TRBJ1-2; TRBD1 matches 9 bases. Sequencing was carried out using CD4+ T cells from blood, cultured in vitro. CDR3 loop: CASSRSGTGNYGYTF. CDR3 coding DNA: TGCGCCAGCAGCCGGTCCGGGACAGGGAACTATGGCTACACCTTC.